What follows is one TCR beta chain and its context. Antigen unknown. The data stem from a study of T cell responses to AZD1222 COVID-19 vaccine. Study background: The study pooled second doses at about 4 or about 12 weeks.

Method: immunoSEQ multiplex PCR; TCRdb's copy keeps in-frame clones and lacks some. The table records 80,000 or so clones, about 85% of them present only once. V lost 4 bases, J lost 4 bases, and 6 bases stayed unmatched. Germline V gene data show CDR1 as MGHRA and CDR2 as YSYEKL. CDR3 length: 15 residues. Study results and caveats: Donors skewed white British and female; clonal diversity was possibly underestimated. There were vaccine-associated CD4 TCRs across spike, dominant at 160-218 and 743-854.

The input for sequencing was peripheral blood, taken on day 0 of AZD1222 vaccination. The chain employs TRBV4-1 and TRBJ2-7, with TRBD1 identical over 11 bases. This receptor was taken from an adult in good health. CDR3 DNA: TGCGCCAGCAGCCTCCGGGGACAGGGGGTTTACGAGCAGTACTTC. Protein: CASSLRGQGVYEQYF.